This T cell receptor beta chain derives from a study of cytomegalovirus exposure and HLA in healthy donors. The PCR was carried out with 60 Vbeta primers and 13 Jbeta primers. This table comes from immunoSEQ multiplex PCR, and its TCRdb copy is limited to in-frame clones, with some not included. The sample contains 180,000 or so clones, approximately 85% of which appear only once. The germline CDR1 and CDR2 sequences are LNHDA and SQIVND (reference sequence). CDR3 size: 16 residues. V was clipped by 3 bases and J by 2 bases, with 14 bases between them. The TCR originated in a man aged 18 to 30 in good health and CMV-seropositive. This chain uses TRBV19 with TRBJ2-1, with D possibly TRBD2 on 5 matching bases. Sequenced input: PBMCs. The CDR3, as DNA: TGTGCCAGTAGTATCTATAGCGTACTAACCTACAATGAGCAGTTCTTC. This gives the protein CASSIYSVLTYNEQFF.